The 21 T cell receptor beta chains reported below all come from one sample, sequenced in a study of CD8+ T cells in alopecia areata. Extraction of RNA preceded its reverse transcription into cDNA, which served as the sequencing template. Clones were sequenced by immunoSEQ multiplex PCR, and TCRdb holds only the in-frame ones, with some missing. Of 95,000 to 120,000 clones in the sample, about 50% are singletons; the top ten hold roughly 25%. Sequenced material: NKG2D-low CD8+ T cells sorted from blood. These receptors were obtained from a human donor with alopecia areata.

Turning to this clone: Germline is not matched at one junction end, which may reflect a read error. This sequence joins TRBV13 and TRBJ2-7; D not resolved. CDR1 and CDR2 from the germline V gene are PRHDT and FYEKMQ (reference sequence). The CDR3 runs to 11 residues. The DNA of the CDR3 is TGTGCCAGCAGCTTAGGGCCCGAGAAGTACTTC. As protein: CASSLGPEKYF.

J is TRBJ2-5 and V is TRBV14; D is unresolved. Germline-derived CDR1 and CDR2 are SGHDN and FVKESK. This CDR3 has 14 residues. V was pared by 0 bases and J by 5 bases, with 10 bases between. As DNA, the CDR3 is TGTGCCAGCAGCCAAGATTCGGTCCGCGAGACCCAGTACTTC. This codes for CASSQDSVRETQYF.

The genes are TRBV7-9 and TRBJ2-6; 12 bases line up with TRBD1. V was clipped by 5 bases and J by 0 bases; unmatched bases: 5. Per germline, CDR1 SEHNR and CDR2 FQNEAQ (reference sequence). The CDR3 loop spans 18 amino acids. CDR3 sequence: CASSPRDRGPSGANVLTF. The CDR3 nucleotides read TGTGCCAGCAGCCCCCGGGACAGGGGGCCCTCTGGGGCCAACGTCCTGACTTTC.

About this clone itself: Other DNA sequences in the same sample also yield this CDR3. The rearrangement links TRBV5-4 to TRBJ2-5, with D perhaps given as TRBD1 or TRBD2 (5 bases each). The V end was cut by 2 bases, the J end by 2 bases, with 10 bases between. In germline, CDR1 is SGHNT, CDR2 YYREEE (reference sequence). The CDR3 totals 14 residues. CDR3 sequence: CASSLEGLQETQYF. In DNA, the CDR3 is TGTGCCAGCAGCTTAGAGGGGTTGCAAGAGACCCAGTACTTC.

The chain has TRBV30 and TRBJ2-7; TRBD1 matches 11 bases. V shed 2 bases, J shed 3 bases, and the junction held 6 bases outside the gene matches. Germline lookup yields CDR1 GTSNPN and CDR2 SVGIG (reference sequence). This CDR3 has 15 residues. CDR3: CAWSPQGQGGYEQYF. CDR3 sequence (DNA): TGTGCCTGGAGTCCTCAGGGACAGGGGGGCTACGAGCAGTACTTC.

The chain is built from TRBV27 and TRBJ2-3; maybe TRBD2 (5 bases). Trimming took off 6 bases at V and 0 bases at J, with 10 bases between the two ends. Germline assignment: CDR1 MNHEY and CDR2 SMNVEV (reference sequence). This CDR3 spans 14 amino acids. Here the CDR3 reads CASRGVRSTDTQYF. The CDR3 nucleotides read TGTGCCAGCAGGGGAGTGAGGAGCACAGATACGCAGTATTTT.

V is TRBV4-1 and J is TRBJ1-1; D may be TRBD1 (5 bases). CDR1 MGHRA and CDR2 YSYEKL come from the germline V gene. The CDR3 totals 13 residues. Trimming took off 4 bases at V and 6 bases at J, with 12 bases between the two ends. The CDR3 DNA sequence: TGCGCCAGCAGCCCGGAGGTGGGGCCTGAAGCTTTCTTT. Its protein is CASSPEVGPEAFF.

This clone has more than one count but fewer than ten. This chain uses TRBV10-3 with TRBJ2-7, with D tentatively TRBD1 or TRBD2 (6 bases each). Trimming stripped 8 bases from V and 0 bases from J, with 17 bases between. The germline V gene has CDR1 ENHRY and CDR2 SYGVKD. CDR3 length equals 15 residues. The DNA of the CDR3 is TGTGCCATCGGGTTCACAGGGAGGAGCTCCTACGAGCAGTACTTC. Residues: CAIGFTGRSSYEQYF.

J is TRBJ2-3 and V is TRBV6-5; no clear D gene. The CDR3 is 15 residues long. Trimming shortened V by 2 bases and J by 0 bases, and 9 bases separated the two germline ends. From germline, CDR1 is MNHEY and CDR2 SVGAGI. The CDR3 loop reads CASSYDFTSTDTQYF. In nucleotides, the CDR3 is TGTGCCAGCAGTTACGACTTTACTAGCACAGATACGCAGTATTTT.

Turning to this clone: The same CDR3 arises from other DNA sequences in this sample as well. This chain uses TRBV6-5 with TRBJ2-7; 8 bases agree with TRBD2. Germline lookup yields CDR1 MNHEY and CDR2 SVGAGI. V lost 2 bases and J lost 3; bases outside the gene matches: 3. The CDR3 has 14 residues. CDR3: CASSYAGGSYEQYF. CDR3 nucleotide sequence: TGTGCCAGCAGTTACGCGGGGGGAAGCTACGAGCAGTACTTC.

This clone was counted many times. The chain's CDR3 is CASSRDRAKQFF. CDR3 DNA sequence: TGTGCCAGCAGTCGGGACAGGGCCAAGCAGTTCTTC. This chain connects TRBV27 to TRBJ2-1; 9 nucleotides align to TRBD1. The V and J ends lost 5 bases and 11 bases, in that order; junction bases with no gene match: 4. Germline V gene sequence: CDR1 MNHEY, CDR2 SMNVEV (reference sequence). CDR3 size: 12 residues.

This chain connects TRBV27 to TRBJ2-2; TRBD2 matches at 10 bases. Germline-derived CDR1 and CDR2 are MNHEY and SMNVEV (reference sequence). V shed 10 bases, J shed 7 bases, and the junction held 12 bases outside the gene matches. The length of the CDR3 is 15 residues. CDR3 loop: CAIYKREGLGGELFF. Here the CDR3 DNA reads TGTGCCATATATAAGCGGGAGGGCCTCGGCGGGGAGCTGTTTTTT.

This clone appeared a few times. The chain links TRBV19 to TRBJ2-7, with 7 bases aligning to TRBD2. CDR1 LNHDA and CDR2 SQIVND come from the germline V gene (reference sequence). The CDR3 is 15 residues long. V was clipped by 4 bases and J by 3 bases; unmatched bases: 9. This CDR3 reads CASSTGLESVYEQYF. CDR3 coding DNA: TGTGCCAGTAGTACCGGACTAGAGTCTGTCTACGAGCAGTACTTC.

The CDR3 protein is CASSLTIRRQDETQYF. The CDR3 DNA sequence: TGCGCCAGCAGCCTTACAATCCGCCGGCAGGACGAGACCCAGTACTTC. V usage is TRBV4-1 and J usage is TRBJ2-5; the D is unclear. This CDR3 contains 16 residues. From germline, CDR1 is MGHRA and CDR2 YSYEKL. With 4 bases removed from V and 5 bases from J, the gap between germline ends came to 20 bases.

This clone came up a few times. This chain connects TRBV10-3 to TRBJ2-1; possible D gene TRBD2, 6 bases. Germline lookup yields CDR1 ENHRY and CDR2 SYGVKD. The CDR3 runs to 12 residues. V shed 11 bases and J shed 7 bases, with 15 bases lying between them. CDR3 residues: CASRTGGNEQFF. In nucleotides, the CDR3 is TGTGCCTCCCGGACTGGAGGGAATGAGCAGTTCTTC.

This clone was found once. This sequence joins TRBV27 and TRBJ1-1; no clear D gene. This CDR3 comprises 13 residues. The germline CDR1 and CDR2 sequences are MNHEY and SMNVEV (reference sequence). V shed 3 bases and J shed 1 base, with 6 bases lying between them. CDR3 residues: CASSFRENTEAFF. The CDR3 bases are TGTGCCAGCAGTTTCCGGGAGAACACTGAAGCTTTCTTT.

In this sample, this clone turned up once. The genes are TRBV30 and TRBJ2-1, with D possibly matching TRBD2 (6 bases). Germline-derived CDR1 and CDR2 are GTSNPN and SVGIG (reference sequence). The length of the CDR3 is 15 residues. Trimming shortened V by 4 bases and J by 4 bases, and 17 bases separated the two germline ends. CDR3 loop: CAWIGEVGPYNEQFF. In DNA form, the CDR3 reads TGTGCCTGGATCGGGGAGGTAGGTCCGTACAATGAGCAGTTCTTC.

In its sample, this clone was seen a few times. CDR3 sequence: CASSAASLAGIYNEQFF. CDR3 DNA: TGTGCCAGCAGCGCCGCAAGCCTAGCGGGGATATACAATGAGCAGTTCTTC. The chain has TRBV9 and TRBJ2-1; TRBD2 matches at 9 bases. Germline V gene lookup returns CDR1 SGDLS and CDR2 YYNGEE. This CDR3 comprises 17 residues. V gave up 3 bases and J gave up 4 bases; unmatched junction bases: 11.

The chain links TRBV5-1 to TRBJ1-2, with 7 bases fitting TRBD1. Per germline, CDR1 SGHRS and CDR2 YFSETQ. V trimming: 3 bases; J trimming: 6 bases; junction bases outside the gene matches: 8. This CDR3 has 14 residues. The CDR3, as DNA: TGCGCCAGCAGCTCACAGGGGCCAGAGAATGGCTACACCTTC. Residues: CASSSQGPENGYTF.

The rearrangement joins TRBV27 to TRBJ2-7; 15 bases are shared with TRBD2. V dropped 5 bases and J dropped 10; count of bases not matched to a gene: 6. The CDR3 sequence is 14 residues long. CDR1 and CDR2 from the germline V gene are MNHEY and SMNVEV (reference sequence). Here the CDR3 reads CASSGGLAGGPQYF. Here the CDR3 DNA reads TGTGCCAGCAGTGGAGGACTAGCGGGAGGGCCACAGTACTTC.

V and J are TRBV27 and TRBJ2-2, with TRBD2 identical over 7 bases. In germline, CDR1 is MNHEY, CDR2 SMNVEV (reference sequence). After removal of 6 bases from V and 5 bases from J, the junction contained 15 bases not matched to a gene. The CDR3 extends over 17 amino acids. Here the CDR3 DNA reads TGTGCCAGCAGCACGTCTACGGGAGGCCTCATTACCGGGGAGCTGTTTTTT. Translating gives CASSTSTGGLITGELFF.